One sample yielded the 20 T cell receptor beta chains listed below, sequenced in a study of cytomegalovirus exposure and HLA in healthy donors. This table comes from immunoSEQ multiplex PCR, and its TCRdb copy is limited to in-frame clones, with some not included. The sample lists about 110,000 clones, roughly 86% occurring once. The sample comprised PBMCs. Source of these receptors: a woman aged 18-30 years in good health and CMV-seronegative.

J is TRBJ1-5 and V is TRBV19; no clear D gene. The germline gives CDR1 LNHDA, CDR2 SQIVND (reference sequence). V lost 0 bases, J lost 6 bases, and 6 bases lay in between. CDR3 size: 13 residues. This chain's CDR3 is CASSIDRGQPQHF. The DNA of the CDR3 is TGTGCCAGTAGTATAGATCGAGGTCAGCCCCAGCATTTT. The full variable domain, in which reference TRBV19 and TRBJ1-5 provide the parts outside the CDR3, is DGGITQSPKYLFRKEGQNVTLSCEQNLNHDAMYWYRQDPGQGLRLIYYSQIVNDFQKGDIAEGYSVSREKKESFPLTVTSAQKNPTAFYLCASSIDRGQPQHFGDGTRLSIL.

V gene TRBV18 combines with J gene TRBJ1-2, with TRBD1 as a possible D gene (5 bases). Trimming left V 3 bases short and J 8 bases short, with 13 bases between. Germline CDR1 reads KGHSH; CDR2 reads LQKENI. The CDR3 is 13 residues long. The CDR3 DNA sequence: TGTGCCAGCTCACCTTCCCAGGGTCGAGGCTACACCTTC. This codes for CASSPSQGRGYTF.

The chain links TRBV9 to TRBJ1-1; 9 bases fit TRBD1. V dropped 3 bases and J dropped 10; count of bases not matched to a gene: 10. The CDR3 contains 14 residues. Germline CDR1 is SGDLS and CDR2 is YYNGEE. The CDR3 DNA is TGTGCCAGCAGCGAGACAGGGGGTAGTATTAGAGCTTTCTTT. Translation: CASSETGGSIRAFF. The full variable domain, its missing parts supplied by reference TRBV9 and TRBJ1-1, is DSGVTQTPKHLITATGQRVTLRCSPRSGDLSVYWYQQSLDQGLQFLIQYYNGEERAKGNILERFSAQQFPDLHSELNLSSLELGDSALYFCASSETGGSIRAFFGQGTRLTVV.

V gene TRBV14 combines with J gene TRBJ1-1; D gene uncertain. The CDR3 has 11 residues. V was cut by 5 bases and J by 5 bases, with 6 bases left in between. The germline gives CDR1 SGHDN, CDR2 FVKESK. CDR3 DNA sequence: TGTGCCAGCAGCACCGGGACTGAAGCTTTCTTT. It yields the protein CASSTGTEAFF.

The chain couples TRBV5-4 to TRBJ2-7; TRBD1 might be the D (5 bases). CDR3 length: 15 amino acids. V dropped 1 base and J dropped 7 bases, with 18 bases sitting between them. In germline, CDR1 is SGHNT, CDR2 YYREEE (reference sequence). This CDR3 reads CASSLSLQASQEQYF. CDR3 bases: TGTGCCAGCAGCTTGTCCTTACAGGCCTCGCAAGAGCAGTACTTC.

The V and J genes are TRBV27 and TRBJ2-3, with 8 nucleotides matching TRBD1. CDR3 length: 18 amino acids. The V gene end was trimmed by 3 bases and the J gene end by 5 bases; junction bases not matched to a gene: 16. CDR1 is MNHEY, CDR2 SMNVEV, per germline (reference sequence). CDR3 coding DNA: TGTGCCAGCAGTTTTCGACCCCCCTGGACAGGGTCTCAAGATACGCAGTATTTT. It translates to CASSFRPPWTGSQDTQYF.

This chain uses TRBV19 with TRBJ1-1; D gene ambiguous. The CDR3 totals 14 residues. Trimming took 1 base from V and 0 from J, leaving 6 bases between them. Germline V gene lookup returns CDR1 LNHDA and CDR2 SQIVND (reference sequence). CDR3 coding DNA: TGTGCCAGTAGTATAGTTGAGATGAACACTGAAGCTTTCTTT. Its protein is CASSIVEMNTEAFF.

This chain connects TRBV7-7 to TRBJ2-2; maybe TRBD2 (6 bases). The length of the CDR3 is 13 residues. V was pared by 7 bases and J by 6 bases, with 12 bases between. CDR1 is SSHAT, CDR2 FNYEAQ, per germline (reference sequence). CDR3 protein: CASTAGIAGELFF. In DNA, the CDR3 is TGTGCCAGCACCGCGGGGATCGCCGGGGAGCTGTTTTTT.

This clone was seen only once. The chain uses TRBV4-3 and TRBJ2-5; TRBD1 is a possible D gene (6 bases). Germline CDR1 is LGHNA and CDR2 is YSLEER. The CDR3 contains 14 residues. With 0 bases removed from V and 5 bases from J, the gap between germline ends came to 10 bases. Here the CDR3 DNA reads TGCGCCAGCAGCCAAGATGAGGGGGTCGAGACCCAGTACTTC. Encoded protein: CASSQDEGVETQYF.

The chain has TRBV11-2 and TRBJ2-7; 9 bases line up with TRBD1. The CDR3 runs 18 residues. V shed 5 bases and J 2 bases; nucleotides not matched to a gene: 16. The V gene's germline CDR1 is SGHAT and CDR2 FQNNGV. The CDR3 DNA follows: TGTGCCAGCAGCCTCTCAGGCTGGGGGGACAGGGTGACCTACGAGCAGTACTTC. This gives the protein CASSLSGWGDRVTYEQYF.

This chain connects TRBV6-5 to TRBJ2-5, with 7 bases identical to TRBD2. CDR1 is MNHEY, CDR2 SVGAGI, per germline. The CDR3 is 14 amino acids. V trimming: 2 bases; J trimming: 2 bases; junction bases outside the gene matches: 2. The CDR3 region has the DNA TGTGCCAGCAGTTACGTGGGAGGGCAAGAGACCCAGTACTTC. Its translation is CASSYVGGQETQYF.

The chain employs TRBV15 and TRBJ2-3; 11 nucleotides align to TRBD2. CDR3 length: 17 amino acids. V dropped 0 bases and J dropped 6; count of bases not matched to a gene: 8. CDR1 and CDR2 (germline): LNHNV, YYDKDF (reference sequence). The DNA for the CDR3 is TGTGCCACCAGCAGAGATCAGACTAGCGGGATTATGGATACGCAGTATTTT. It encodes CATSRDQTSGIMDTQYF.

The chain joins TRBV27 to TRBJ2-3, with 7 bases aligning to TRBD1. After removal of 6 bases from V and 6 bases from J, the junction contained 9 bases not matched to a gene. The CDR3 has 14 residues. The germline CDR1 and CDR2 sequences are MNHEY and SMNVEV (reference sequence). In DNA form, the CDR3 reads TGTGCCAGCAGCCTACAGGGCAGGGGGGATACGCAGTATTTT. Protein product: CASSLQGRGDTQYF.

This clone was seen only once. J is TRBJ2-5 and V is TRBV18; 7 nucleotides line up with TRBD2. The CDR3 extends over 17 amino acids. The junction had 15 bases not matched to a gene; V was cut back by 3 bases and J by 5 bases. In germline, CDR1 is KGHSH, CDR2 LQKENI. The CDR3 reads CASSPDMAGVNGETQYF. The CDR3 coding sequence is TGTGCCAGCTCACCGGATATGGCGGGAGTGAATGGGGAGACCCAGTACTTC.

The rearrangement uses TRBV9 and TRBJ1-4; a weak D match, TRBD1 (6 bases). V lost 1 base, J lost 7 bases, and 11 bases lay in between. Per germline, CDR1 SGDLS and CDR2 YYNGEE. This CDR3 region has 14 residues. The CDR3 DNA is TGTGCCAGCAGCGTATCAGGGGCGGGTGAAAAACTGTTTTTT. Its protein is CASSVSGAGEKLFF.

The chain has TRBV14 and TRBJ1-2; no reliable D call. Trimming shortened V by 4 bases and J by 3 bases, and 12 bases separated the two germline ends. There are 14 residues in the CDR3. Germline loops: CDR1 SGHDN, CDR2 FVKESK. The CDR3 DNA is TGTGCCAGCAGCCGATACACGAATGACTATGGCTACACCTTC. Protein: CASSRYTNDYGYTF.

V is TRBV6-5 and J is TRBJ2-7, with 9 bases that match TRBD1. The CDR3 is 15 residues long. The ends lost 7 bases at V and 2 bases at J; junction bases unmatched: 9. Germline loops: CDR1 MNHEY, CDR2 SVGAGI. CDR3 in amino acids: CASTRGTGRTYEQYF. DNA for the CDR3: TGTGCCAGCACCCGTGGGACAGGGAGGACCTACGAGCAGTACTTC.

The V call is TRBV5-4, the J call TRBJ2-7; D remains unclear. This CDR3 is built from 13 residues. The germline V and J ends were trimmed by 0 bases and 0 bases, with 4 bases remaining between them. The V gene's germline CDR1 is SGHNT and CDR2 YYREEE (reference sequence). As DNA, the CDR3 is TGTGCCAGCAGCTTGGGCAGCTCCTACGAGCAGTACTTC. Its translation is CASSLGSSYEQYF.

The CDR3, as DNA: TGTGCCAGCAGTTTAGGTCTAGCGGGGCACAGAAACATTCAGTACTTC. It translates to CASSLGLAGHRNIQYF. The genes are TRBV28 and TRBJ2-4; TRBD2 agrees at 9 bases. Germline-derived CDR1 and CDR2 are MDHEN and SYDVKM. There are 16 residues in the CDR3. V shed 2 bases and J 6 bases; nucleotides not matched to a gene: 8.

The chain couples TRBV27 to TRBJ1-5, with a tentative D call TRBD1 (5 bases). Germline CDR1 is MNHEY and CDR2 is SMNVEV (reference sequence). V was shortened by 3 bases and J by 3 bases, with 9 bases between the two germline ends. The CDR3 is made up of 14 amino acids. The CDR3 bases are TGTGCCAGCAGTTTCCGGGGGATCAATCAGCCCCAGCATTTT. This gives the protein CASSFRGINQPQHF.